These 5 T cell receptor beta chains came from one sample sequenced in a study of T cell responses to AZD1222 COVID-19 vaccine. The repertoire was sequenced with immunoSEQ multiplex PCR; TCRdb's copy has only in-frame clones and lacks some. The sample contains around 110,000 clones, roughly 88% of which appear only once. The sequencing used peripheral blood, collected on day 0 of MenACWY control vaccination. The receptors derive from an adult in good health.

The J gene is TRBJ2-5, the V gene TRBV19; perhaps D is TRBD1 or TRBD2 (6 bases each). Germline V gene lookup returns CDR1 LNHDA and CDR2 SQIVND (reference sequence). The germline V and J ends were trimmed by 7 bases and 2 bases, with 14 bases remaining between them. CDR3 length: 14 amino acids. CDR3 nucleotide sequence: TGTGCCAGTACTCCACAGGGAGGTCAAGAGACCCAGTACTTC. It specifies CASTPQGGQETQYF.

The rearrangement joins TRBV5-1 to TRBJ2-7, with D perhaps given as TRBD1 or TRBD2 (5 bases each). The germline V gene has CDR1 SGHRS and CDR2 YFSETQ. The CDR3 extends over 13 amino acids. V was clipped by 6 bases and J by 0 bases, with 10 bases between them. The CDR3 is CASNAGSSYEQYF. The CDR3 DNA sequence: TGCGCCAGCAACGCAGGGAGCTCCTACGAGCAGTACTTC.

This clone was observed once. The V and J genes are TRBV24-1 and TRBJ2-6; D is undetermined. The CDR3 is 20 amino acids. Trimming pared 3 bases from V and 4 bases from J, leaving 24 bases between. The germline gives CDR1 KGHDR, CDR2 SFDVKD. As DNA, the CDR3 is TGTGCCACCAGTGATGCGCCTTCCTCAAGTGGTCTTGGAGGGGCCAACGTCCTGACTTTC. Its protein is CATSDAPSSSGLGGANVLTF.

V gene TRBV7-2 combines with J gene TRBJ2-3; D ambiguous. The CDR3 sequence is 14 residues long. The germline V and J ends were trimmed by 1 base and 0 bases, with 5 bases remaining between them. CDR1 and CDR2 from the germline V gene are SGHTA and FQGNSA. The CDR3 coding sequence is TGTGCCAGCAGCTTAGGGTGGAGCACAGATACGCAGTATTTT. Protein: CASSLGWSTDTQYF.

V and J are TRBV3-1 (or the pseudogene TRBV3-2) and TRBJ2-4; D not certain. V was cut by 1 base and J by 2 bases, with 9 bases left in between. The CDR3 is 15 amino acids. Germline values: CDR1 LGHDT, CDR2 YNNKEL (reference sequence). CDR3 in amino acids: CASSQGPEPKNIQYF. CDR3 bases: TGTGCCAGCAGCCAAGGACCGGAACCCAAAAACATTCAGTACTTC.